Presented here are 27 T cell receptor beta chains from one specimen sequenced in a study of response to subunit inactivated influenza vaccine. Each CDR3 protein gets one entry after TCRdb re-called the RT-PCR reads with MiXCR. The table lists about half a million distinct CDR3 sequences, roughly 25% of them singletons. The material was CD4+ T cells sorted from PBMCs, obtained roughly 5 days after vaccination. The receptors were gathered from a man aged 50-60 years who received an inactivated influenza vaccine.

The V gene is TRBV7-6, the J gene TRBJ2-1; a weak D match, TRBD2 (5 bases). Trimming took 1 base from V and 9 from J, leaving 13 bases between them. The CDR3 length is 14 residues. CDR1 and CDR2 (germline): SGHVS, FNYEAQ. CDR3 sequence (DNA): TGTGCCAGCAGCTTAGGGTCCGCCCGGGGTGAGCAGTTCTTC. It specifies CASSLGSARGEQFF.

The chain carries TRBV15 and TRBJ2-5, with D maybe TRBD2 (5 bases). Trimming stripped 5 bases from V and 0 bases from J, with 16 bases between. The CDR3 contains 16 residues. The germline V gene encodes CDR1 LNHNV and CDR2 YYDKDF (reference sequence). The CDR3 loop reads CATSRARRLNQETQYF. Here the CDR3 DNA reads TGTGCCACCAGCCGAGCTAGACGACTAAACCAAGAGACCCAGTACTTC. Full variable domain (missing parts from reference TRBV15 and TRBJ2-5): DAMVIQNPRYQVTQFGKPVTLSCSQTLNHNVMYWYQQKSSQAPKLLFHYYDKDFNNEADTPDNFQSRRPNTSFCFLDIRSPGLGDTAMYLCATSRARRLNQETQYFGPGTRLLVL.

The rearrangement links TRBV29-1 to TRBJ2-1, with TRBD1 matching over 9 bases. Trimming cost V 8 bases and J 9 bases; bases outside gene matches: 11. Germline V CDR1 and CDR2: SQVTM, ANQGSEA. The CDR3 is made up of 13 amino acids. CDR3 bases: TGCAGCATCCGGGACAGGGAGTGGAGTGAGCAGTTCTTC. Protein: CSIRDREWSEQFF.

The J gene is TRBJ2-3, the V gene TRBV7-9, with 10 bases fitting TRBD1. From germline, CDR1 is SEHNR and CDR2 FQNEAQ (reference sequence). The CDR3 covers 16 residues. J was trimmed by 2 bases and V by 5 bases; bases with no gene match: 7. In DNA form, the CDR3 reads TGTGCCAGCAGCCGACAGGGGGCTGCTCCCACAGATACGCAGTATTTT. It encodes CASSRQGAAPTDTQYF.

This clonotype turned up a few times. The CDR3: CASSQEFVTGAWNTEAFF. The DNA for the CDR3 is TGCGCCAGCAGCCAAGAATTTGTCACAGGGGCGTGGAACACTGAAGCTTTCTTT. The V call is TRBV4-1, the J call TRBJ1-1; 7 nucleotides align to TRBD1. The CDR3 is 18 amino acids. Germline CDR1 is MGHRA and CDR2 is YSYEKL. V dropped 0 bases and J dropped 1; count of bases not matched to a gene: 11.

V gene TRBV5-1 combines with J gene TRBJ2-5; D remains ambiguous. CDR3 size: 16 residues. Germline values: CDR1 SGHRS, CDR2 YFSETQ. V lost 4 bases to trimming and J lost 7 bases, with 23 bases between them. Here the CDR3 reads CASSRTTDLQTSTQYF. The CDR3 coding sequence is TGCGCCAGCAGCAGGACGACCGACCTACAAACTTCGACCCAGTACTTC.

The rearrangement links TRBV5-1 to TRBJ2-3, with D possibly TRBD2 on 6 matching bases. In germline, CDR1 is SGHRS, CDR2 YFSETQ. Trimming removed 9 bases from V and 2 bases from J, with 16 bases in between. The CDR3 has 14 residues. The CDR3 DNA follows: TGCGCCACCACACGTGGGGGGAACACAGATACGCAGTATTTT. Its protein is CATTRGGNTDTQYF.

The chain has TRBV11-2 and TRBJ2-3; 11 nucleotides align to TRBD2. J was trimmed by 6 bases and V by 5 bases; bases with no gene match: 10. Germline CDR1 SGHAT, CDR2 FQNNGV. The CDR3 has 16 amino acids. The CDR3 DNA is TGTGCCAGCAGCCCTCCACTAGCGGGGGTACGGGATACGCAGTATTTT. Its protein is CASSPPLAGVRDTQYF. Variable domain in full (rest from reference TRBV11-2 and TRBJ2-3): EAGVAQSPRYKIIEKRQSVAFWCNPISGHATLYWYQQILGQGPKLLIQFQNNGVVDDSQLPKDRFSAERLKGVDSTLKIQPAKLEDSAVYLCASSPPLAGVRDTQYFGPGTRLTVL.

This clonotype was counted between two and nine times. The V and J genes are TRBV4-2 and TRBJ2-5; weak D call: TRBD1 (5 bases). CDR3 length equals 13 residues. Germline assignment: CDR1 LGHNA and CDR2 YNFKEQ. V lost 4 bases and J 4 bases, leaving 10 bases between the germline ends. This CDR3 is CASSRWQGETQYF. The CDR3 DNA follows: TGTGCCAGCAGCCGATGGCAGGGAGAGACCCAGTACTTC.

This clonotype was seen more than once but under ten times. The chain is built from TRBV10-3 and TRBJ2-1, with TRBD2 matching 9 bases. The CDR3 spans 14 residues. Germline CDR1 ENHRY, CDR2 SYGVKD. The V and J ends lost 6 bases and 4 bases, in that order; junction bases with no gene match: 4. In DNA, the CDR3 is TGTGCCATCAGGGGGACTAGCAAGTACAATGAGCAGTTCTTC. Translation gives CAIRGTSKYNEQFF.

This clonotype was seen a single time. The rearrangement joins TRBV20-1 to TRBJ1-5; D is ambiguous. This CDR3 is 13 amino acids long. The V end lost 5 bases, the J end lost 4 bases, and 12 bases lay between the germline ends. CDR1 and CDR2 from the germline V gene are DFQATT and SNEGSKA (reference sequence). CDR3 sequence reads: CSAGWGGNQPQHF. CDR3 nucleotide sequence: TGCAGTGCTGGGTGGGGTGGGAATCAGCCCCAGCATTTT.

In this sample, this clonotype turned up once. J is TRBJ2-7 and V is TRBV20-1; maybe TRBD2 (6 bases). CDR1 and CDR2 (germline): DFQATT, SNEGSKA (reference sequence). This CDR3 spans 14 amino acids. The V gene lost 6 bases and the J gene lost 2 bases, with 17 bases spanning the gap. CDR3 residues: CSAKRSGVAYEQYF. The CDR3 nucleotides are TGCAGTGCAAAGAGATCGGGGGTGGCCTACGAGCAGTACTTC.

This clonotype has just a few counts. The rearrangement joins TRBV5-1 to TRBJ2-3; the D is unclear. V lost 3 bases, J lost 2 bases, and 4 bases lay in between. Germline V CDR1 and CDR2: SGHRS, YFSETQ. The CDR3 has 12 amino acids. CDR3: CASSSITDTQYF. In nucleotides, the CDR3 is TGCGCCAGCAGCTCTATCACAGATACGCAGTATTTT.

This clonotype has only a few counts. The chain is built from TRBV20-1 and TRBJ1-1; weak D call: TRBD1 (6 bases). The V gene lost 5 bases and the J gene lost 1 base, with 17 bases spanning the gap. This CDR3 spans 15 amino acids. In germline, CDR1 is DFQATT, CDR2 SNEGSKA (reference sequence). CDR3 in DNA: TGCAGTGCTGAATATCAGGGGTTCGGGAACACTGAAGCTTTCTTT. The encoded protein is CSAEYQGFGNTEAFF.

V usage is TRBV24-1 and J usage is TRBJ2-5; TRBD1 matches 7 bases. This CDR3 contains 16 residues. CDR1 is KGHDR and CDR2 is SFDVKD in the germline V gene. V shed 8 bases, J shed 4 bases, and the junction held 15 bases outside the gene matches. CDR3 nucleotide sequence: TGTGCCACCACCCATCGGAAGACAGGGCTTAGAGAGACCCAGTACTTC. Residues: CATTHRKTGLRETQYF.

This clonotype was counted only a few times. The J gene is TRBJ2-7, the V gene TRBV10-2; the D is unclear. Looked up from germline, CDR1 is WSHSY and CDR2 is SAAADI. The CDR3 spans 15 residues. Trimming removed 2 bases at V and 4 bases at J, with 15 bases between. The CDR3 coding sequence is TGCGCCAGCAGTGAGGGAATTGGGCCTCCTTACGAGCAGTACTTC. It yields the protein CASSEGIGPPYEQYF.

This clonotype was observed a handful of times. This chain uses TRBV2 with TRBJ1-4, with 10 bases matching TRBD1. Per germline, CDR1 SNHLY and CDR2 FYNNEI. This CDR3 region has 14 residues. V dropped 8 bases and J dropped 5; count of bases not matched to a gene: 5. Here the CDR3 reads CASCRDRGNEKLFF. The CDR3 DNA reads TGTGCCAGCTGCCGGGACAGGGGAAATGAAAAACTGTTTTTT.

In its sample, this clonotype was seen many times. The DNA of the CDR3 is TGTGCCAGCCGACTAGCGGGAGGTAATGAGCAGTTCTTC. Encoded protein: CASRLAGGNEQFF. The chain couples TRBV12-3 or TRBV12-4 to TRBJ2-1; the match to TRBD2 covers 13 bases. The CDR3 spans 13 residues. V shed 8 bases, J shed 7 bases, and the junction held 2 bases outside the gene matches.

The chain has TRBV9 and TRBJ2-3; D remains ambiguous. Germline assignment: CDR1 SGDLS and CDR2 YYNGEE. V was shortened by 0 bases and J by 5 bases, with 13 bases between the two germline ends. CDR3 length: 15 residues. CDR3 sequence: CASSVATSVGDTQYF. CDR3 sequence (DNA): TGTGCCAGCAGCGTAGCTACTTCGGTAGGAGATACGCAGTATTTT.

This chain joins TRBV4-1 and TRBJ2-7, with 10 bases identical to TRBD2. V lost 0 bases to trimming and J lost 4 bases; unmatched junction nucleotides: 15. The CDR3 length is 19 residues. The V gene's germline CDR1 is MGHRA and CDR2 YSYEKL. The CDR3 sequence: CASSQDLAGGIARAYEQYF. The DNA for the CDR3 is TGCGCCAGCAGCCAAGATTTAGCGGGGGGTATTGCGAGGGCGTACGAGCAGTACTTC.

The rearrangement uses TRBV20-1 and TRBJ2-5; perhaps TRBD1 as D (6 bases). With 2 bases removed from V and 1 base from J, the gap between germline ends came to 17 bases. This CDR3 spans 16 amino acids. CDR1 is DFQATT and CDR2 is SNEGSKA in the germline V gene (reference sequence). The CDR3 nucleotides are TGCAGTGCTAGATCGAAGTCAGGGGCTCGCCAAGAGACCCAGTACTTC. It encodes CSARSKSGARQETQYF.

V gene TRBV19 combines with J gene TRBJ2-1, with D perhaps TRBD1 (6 bases). Germline V gene sequence: CDR1 LNHDA, CDR2 SQIVND (reference sequence). CDR3 length equals 14 residues. The V end lost 7 bases, the J end lost 2 bases, and 12 bases lay between the germline ends. For the CDR3, the DNA is TGTGCCAGTAAGGGGGATGGGGCCTACAATGAGCAGTTCTTC. This codes for CASKGDGAYNEQFF.

The V and J genes are TRBV6-2 or TRBV6-3 and TRBJ2-2; D may match TRBD1 or TRBD2 (5 bases each). V was pared by 5 bases and J by 2 bases, with 12 bases between. The CDR3 is made up of 15 amino acids. CDR1 is MNHEY and CDR2 is SVGEGT in the germline V gene. The CDR3 DNA reads as TGTGCCAGCAGTGACCCGGGACCAAACACCGGGGAGCTGTTTTTT. It yields the protein CASSDPGPNTGELFF.

The chain recombines TRBV28 with TRBJ2-1; 9 nucleotides match TRBD1. The CDR3 contains 17 residues. In germline, CDR1 is MDHEN, CDR2 SYDVKM. V was clipped by 3 bases and J by 3 bases; unmatched bases: 9. Here the CDR3 DNA reads TGTGCCAGCAGTTTCCCCACCGGGACAGGGAACTACAATGAGCAGTTCTTC. It is translated as CASSFPTGTGNYNEQFF.

This clonotype was detected only a few times. The chain combines TRBV6-1 with TRBJ1-1, with D uncertain. The V end was cut by 4 bases, the J end by 1 base, with 7 bases between. The CDR3 sequence is 13 residues long. Germline-derived CDR1 and CDR2 are MNHNS and SASEGT. The CDR3 nucleotides are TGTGCCAGCAGTGGCACGAGGAACACTGAAGCTTTCTTT. Amino acids: CASSGTRNTEAFF.

This clonotype was counted only a few times. This chain connects TRBV14 to TRBJ2-7, with 12 bases that match TRBD1. V dropped 6 bases and J dropped 5; count of bases not matched to a gene: 8. The CDR3 contains 15 residues. Germline V gene sequence: CDR1 SGHDN, CDR2 FVKESK. CDR3 amino acids: CASSPHGTGGHEQYF. CDR3 nucleotide sequence: TGTGCCAGCAGTCCCCACGGGACAGGGGGCCACGAGCAGTACTTC.

The sample holds a few counts of this clonotype. This sequence joins TRBV12-3 or TRBV12-4 and TRBJ2-6; possibly TRBD2 for D (5 bases). The CDR3 contains 13 residues. V was pared by 10 bases and J by 0 bases, with 7 bases between. CDR3 residues: CATRDSGANVLTF. The DNA for the CDR3 is TGTGCCACCCGGGACTCTGGGGCCAACGTCCTGACTTTC.